This TCR beta chain emerged from a study of blood T cell repertoires in COVID-19. In the study overall: PBMCs, B-cell-depleted T cells, or T cells were the source of the cDNA or gDNA that made up the material.

The CDR3 runs to 15 residues. Trimming pared 5 bases from V and 1 base from J, leaving 14 bases between. Germline lookup yields CDR1 SNHLY and CDR2 FYNNEI. Seattle participants joined during active infection and were tracked over time. Per the original methods: Estimation of nucleated cell counts was performed using reference gene primer amplification. Libraries were prepared by immunoSEQ multiplex PCR; TCRdb keeps only in-frame clonotypes and omits some of them. The V and J calls and clone size are taken from that table; D and trimming were inferred from the DNA. This sample has 250,000 to 300,000 clones, with 88% found just once.

This sequence joins TRBV2 and TRBJ2-5; tentative D call: TRBD2 (5 bases). The sequence was obtained from a woman aged 25 to 39 with COVID-19, enrolled during active disease. Sequencing was carried out using peripheral blood. Here the CDR3 reads CASSLYLGIQETQYF. Written as DNA, the CDR3 is TGTGCCAGCAGTCTTTATCTCGGGATCCAAGAGACCCAGTACTTC.